This TCR beta chain is from a study of CD4 T cells in relation to SARS-CoV-2 and coronaviruses. This table comes from immunoSEQ multiplex PCR, and its TCRdb copy is limited to in-frame clones, with some not included. The sample shows 15,000 to 20,000 clones, 81% of them seen only once. CD4+ T cells from unexposed donors were obtained before the COVID-19 pandemic (2011-2018). Isolation of CD4+ T cells took place after less than twelve days in culture. Concerning this clone: The antigen is undetermined.

V dropped 10 bases and J dropped 2 bases, with 20 bases sitting between them. Germline CDR1 reads MNHEY; CDR2 reads SVGAGI. The CDR3 loop spans 15 amino acids. The sequenced sample consisted of CD4+ T cells from PBMCs, cultured in vitro. The rearrangement links TRBV6-5 to TRBJ2-5; weak D call: TRBD1 (6 bases). This clonotype was sampled from a human donor in good health. As DNA, the CDR3 is TGTGCCATCGACGATAGTGGACAGCCGCAAGAGACCCAGTACTTC. The encoded protein is CAIDDSGQPQETQYF.